The TCR beta chain described here comes from a study of early T cells in non-severe SARS-CoV-2 infection. At the level of the study: The study sequenced bulk RNA from unsorted whole blood, with chains unpaired. Overall study results and limits: Anti-spike CD8 responses were favored in VDJdb matching, and private and CD4 specificities were missed.

This clonotype was recorded many times. No antigen is known for it. cDNA molecules, individually, were tagged with unique molecular identifiers. TCRdb used MiXCR to reprocess the 5' RACE reads, holding one entry per CDR3 protein. The sample lists 50,000 to 70,000 distinct CDR3 sequences, approximately 5.9% seen once, with less than 3.5% in the top ten. The material sequenced was whole blood, taken at baseline. The sequence came from an adult who was a healthcare worker with PCR-confirmed SARS-CoV-2 infection or an uninfected control (not recorded which).

CDR3 region: CSARDIKREMGNIQYF. CDR3 DNA sequence: TGCAGTGCTAGAGATATCAAGCGGGAGATGGGAAACATTCAGTACTTC. This rearrangement joins TRBV20-1 to TRBJ2-4; 8 bases line up with TRBD2. CDR1 and CDR2 (germline): DFQATT, SNEGSKA (reference sequence). There are 16 residues in the CDR3. Trimming at V came to 0 bases and at J to 6 bases, leaving 10 bases not matched to a gene.